This TCR beta chain was recovered during a study of human T cells and chemical hapten exposure. Study summary: The patch tests put 0.01% DPC on the skin of the upper back and were read 6 days later.

TCRdb reanalysed the RACE reads using MiXCR and keeps one entry per CDR3 protein. The table has some 44,000 distinct CDR3 sequences, more than 8.5% seen once. The time point here: patch test 2, 6 weeks after DPC sensitization. Treatment noted: therapeutic diphenylcyclopropenone sensitization with weekly scalp DPC. Every donor had alopecia and was 18 to 70 years old; all were suitable for DPC. The CDR3 sequence is 18 residues long. The V end lost 6 bases, the J end lost 6 bases, and 27 bases lay between the germline ends. Germline CDR1 is MNHEY and CDR2 is SVGEGT. This clonotype showed up many times. Sequencing used whole blood, obtained in connection with sensitization to the hapten diphenylcyclopropenone (DPC). The sequence came from a woman aged 40 to 49 with alopecia areata. Some clones in this sample may be carry-over from other donors' samples. The rearrangement links TRBV6-2 or TRBV6-3 to TRBJ1-5, with D maybe TRBD1 (6 bases). CDR3 protein: CASRKERRQEKNFQPQHF. The CDR3 region has the DNA TGTGCCAGCAGAAAAGAGAGAAGACAGGAAAAGAATTTTCAGCCCCAGCATTTT.